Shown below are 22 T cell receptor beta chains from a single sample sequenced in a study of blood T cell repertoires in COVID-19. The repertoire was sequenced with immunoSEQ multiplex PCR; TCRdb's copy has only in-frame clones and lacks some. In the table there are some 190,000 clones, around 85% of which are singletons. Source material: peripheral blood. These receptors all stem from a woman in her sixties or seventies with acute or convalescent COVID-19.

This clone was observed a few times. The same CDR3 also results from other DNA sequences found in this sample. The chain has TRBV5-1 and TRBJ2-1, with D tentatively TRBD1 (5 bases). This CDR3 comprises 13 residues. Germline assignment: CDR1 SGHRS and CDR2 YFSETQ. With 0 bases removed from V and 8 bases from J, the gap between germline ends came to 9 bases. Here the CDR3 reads CASSLVVGHEQFF. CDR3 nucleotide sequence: TGCGCCAGCAGCTTGGTGGTGGGGCATGAGCAGTTCTTC. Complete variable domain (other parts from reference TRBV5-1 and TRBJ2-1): KAGVTQTPRYLIKTRGQQVTLSCSPISGHRSVSWYQQTPGQGLQFLFEYFSETQRNKGNFPGRFSGRQFSNSRSEMNVSTLELGDSALYLCASSLVVGHEQFFGPGTRLTVL.

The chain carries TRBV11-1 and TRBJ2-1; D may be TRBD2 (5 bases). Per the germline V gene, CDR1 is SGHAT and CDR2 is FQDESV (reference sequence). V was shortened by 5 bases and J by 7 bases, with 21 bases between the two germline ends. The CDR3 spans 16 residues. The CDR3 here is CASSPSSLEGSNEQFF. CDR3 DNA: TGTGCCAGCAGCCCCTCGTCACTAGAGGGAAGTAATGAGCAGTTCTTC.

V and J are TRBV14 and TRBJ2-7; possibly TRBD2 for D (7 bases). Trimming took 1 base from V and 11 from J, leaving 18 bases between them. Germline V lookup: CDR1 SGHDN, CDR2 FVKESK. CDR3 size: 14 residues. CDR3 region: CASSQVKVGGHKYV. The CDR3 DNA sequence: TGTGCCAGCAGCCAAGTGAAAGTGGGGGGGCACAAGTACGTC.

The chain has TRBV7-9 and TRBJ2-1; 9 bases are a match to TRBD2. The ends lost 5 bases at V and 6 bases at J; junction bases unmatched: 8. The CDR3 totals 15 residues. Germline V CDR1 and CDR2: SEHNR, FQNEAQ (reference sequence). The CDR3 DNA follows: TGTGCCAGCAGCCCCCAGTTAGCGGGAGTCAATGAGCAGTTCTTC. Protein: CASSPQLAGVNEQFF. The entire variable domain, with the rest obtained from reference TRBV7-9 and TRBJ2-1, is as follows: DTGVSQNPRHKITKRGQNVTFRCDPISEHNRLYWYRQTLGQGPEFLTYFQNEAQLEKSRLLSDRFSAERPKGSFSTLEIQRTEQGDSAMYLCASSPQLAGVNEQFFGPGTRLTVL.

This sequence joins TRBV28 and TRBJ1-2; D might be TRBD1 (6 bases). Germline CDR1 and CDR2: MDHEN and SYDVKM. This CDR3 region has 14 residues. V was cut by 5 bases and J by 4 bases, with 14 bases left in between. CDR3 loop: CASSPSAGVYGYTF. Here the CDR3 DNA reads TGTGCCAGCAGTCCCTCGGCAGGGGTCTATGGCTACACCTTC.

This chain's CDR3 is CASARGIDYGYTF. The CDR3 DNA reads TGTGCCAGTGCTCGGGGGATCGACTATGGCTACACCTTC. This chain joins TRBV19 and TRBJ1-2; tentative D call: TRBD1 (5 bases). CDR1 and CDR2 (germline): LNHDA, SQIVND (reference sequence). The CDR3 is made up of 13 amino acids. V was cut by 8 bases and J by 3 bases, with 13 bases left in between.

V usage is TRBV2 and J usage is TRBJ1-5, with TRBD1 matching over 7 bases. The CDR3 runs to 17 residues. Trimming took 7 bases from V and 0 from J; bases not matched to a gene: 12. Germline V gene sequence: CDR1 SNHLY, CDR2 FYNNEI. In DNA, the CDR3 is TGTGCCAGCATCGGAGACAGGGAGATGGCTAGCAATCAGCCCCAGCATTTT. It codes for CASIGDREMASNQPQHF.

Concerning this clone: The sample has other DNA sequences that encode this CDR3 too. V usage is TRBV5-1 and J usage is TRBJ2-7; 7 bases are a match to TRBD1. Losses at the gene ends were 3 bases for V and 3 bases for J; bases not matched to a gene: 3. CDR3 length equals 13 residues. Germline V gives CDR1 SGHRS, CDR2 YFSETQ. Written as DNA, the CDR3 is TGCGCCAGCAGCTCTAGACAGGGCTACGAGCAGTACTTC. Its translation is CASSSRQGYEQYF.

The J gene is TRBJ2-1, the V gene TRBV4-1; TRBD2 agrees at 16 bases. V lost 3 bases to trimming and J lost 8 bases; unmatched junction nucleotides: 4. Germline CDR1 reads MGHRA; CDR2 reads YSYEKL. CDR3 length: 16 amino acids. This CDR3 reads CASSHRGLAGGDEQFF. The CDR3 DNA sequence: TGCGCCAGCAGCCACAGGGGACTAGCGGGGGGGGATGAGCAGTTCTTC.

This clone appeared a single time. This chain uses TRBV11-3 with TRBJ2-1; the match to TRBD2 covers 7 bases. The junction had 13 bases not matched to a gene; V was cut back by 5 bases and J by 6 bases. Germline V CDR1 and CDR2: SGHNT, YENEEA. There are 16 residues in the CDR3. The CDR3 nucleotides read TGTGCCAGCAGCACCGTCGGGGCGGGAGTGAGCAATGAGCAGTTCTTC. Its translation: CASSTVGAGVSNEQFF.

The CDR3 spells CASSQGVNTEAFF. CDR3 in DNA: TGTGCCAGCAGTCAAGGGGTGAACACTGAAGCTTTCTTT. The genes are TRBV7-9 and TRBJ1-1; D might be TRBD1 (5 bases). Germline V gene lookup returns CDR1 SEHNR and CDR2 FQNEAQ (reference sequence). The CDR3 loop spans 13 amino acids. Trimming took off 6 bases at V and 0 bases at J, with 8 bases between the two ends.

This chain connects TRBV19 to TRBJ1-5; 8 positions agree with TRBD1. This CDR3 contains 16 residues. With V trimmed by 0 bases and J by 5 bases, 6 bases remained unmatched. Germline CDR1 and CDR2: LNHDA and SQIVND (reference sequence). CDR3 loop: CASSIDRQGAHQPQHF. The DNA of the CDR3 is TGTGCCAGTAGTATAGATCGGCAGGGGGCGCATCAGCCCCAGCATTTT.

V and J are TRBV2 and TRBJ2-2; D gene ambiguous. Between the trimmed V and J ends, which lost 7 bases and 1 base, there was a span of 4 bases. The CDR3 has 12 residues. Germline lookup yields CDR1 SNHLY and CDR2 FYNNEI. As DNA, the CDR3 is TGTGCCAGCACTATGAACACCGGGGAGCTGTTTTTT. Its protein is CASTMNTGELFF.

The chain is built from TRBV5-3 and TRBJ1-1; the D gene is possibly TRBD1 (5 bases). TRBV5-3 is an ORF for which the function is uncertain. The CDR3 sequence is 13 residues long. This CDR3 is CVQDWRGNTEAFF. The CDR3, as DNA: TGTGTCCAGGATTGGAGGGGGAACACTGAAGCTTTCTTT.

CDR3 sequence reads: CASSARSGTNNEQFF. The CDR3 bases are TGTGCCAGCAGTGCCCGGAGCGGGACCAACAATGAGCAGTTCTTC. The V and J genes are TRBV2 and TRBJ2-1, with 7 bases fitting TRBD2. V was pared by 4 bases and J by 5 bases, with 8 bases of the junction left unmatched. The CDR3 has 15 residues. The germline gives CDR1 SNHLY, CDR2 FYNNEI.

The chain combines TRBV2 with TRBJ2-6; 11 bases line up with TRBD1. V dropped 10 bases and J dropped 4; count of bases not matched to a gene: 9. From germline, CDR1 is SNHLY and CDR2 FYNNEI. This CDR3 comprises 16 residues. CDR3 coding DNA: TGTGCCACCTCCCGGGACAGGGGGTTAGGGGCCAACGTCCTGACTTTC. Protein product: CATSRDRGLGANVLTF.

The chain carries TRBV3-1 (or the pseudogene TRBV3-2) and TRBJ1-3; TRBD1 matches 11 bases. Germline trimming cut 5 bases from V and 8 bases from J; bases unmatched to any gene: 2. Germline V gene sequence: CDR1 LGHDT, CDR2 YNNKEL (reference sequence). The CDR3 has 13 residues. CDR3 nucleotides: TGTGCCAGCAGCGGGGACAGGGGGGACACCATATATTTT. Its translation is CASSGDRGDTIYF.

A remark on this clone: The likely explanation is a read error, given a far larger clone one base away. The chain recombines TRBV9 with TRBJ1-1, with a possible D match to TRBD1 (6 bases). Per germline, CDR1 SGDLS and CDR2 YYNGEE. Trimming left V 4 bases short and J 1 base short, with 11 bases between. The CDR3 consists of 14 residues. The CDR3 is CASSFAGENTEAFF. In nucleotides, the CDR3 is TGTGCCAGCAGCTTTGCAGGGGAGAACACTGAAGCTTTCTTT.

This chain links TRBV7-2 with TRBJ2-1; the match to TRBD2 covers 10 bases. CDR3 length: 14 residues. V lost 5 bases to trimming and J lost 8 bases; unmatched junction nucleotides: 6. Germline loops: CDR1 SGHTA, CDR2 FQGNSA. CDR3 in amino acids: CASSTGTSDHEQFF. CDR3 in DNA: TGTGCCAGCAGCACCGGGACTAGCGACCATGAGCAGTTCTTC.

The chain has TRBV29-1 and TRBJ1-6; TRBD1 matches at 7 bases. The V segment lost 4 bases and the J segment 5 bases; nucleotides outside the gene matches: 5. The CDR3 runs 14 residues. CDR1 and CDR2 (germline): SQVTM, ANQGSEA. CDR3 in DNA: TGCAGCGTTGCTTCCGGGACAGATAATTCACCCCTCCACTTT. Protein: CSVASGTDNSPLHF.

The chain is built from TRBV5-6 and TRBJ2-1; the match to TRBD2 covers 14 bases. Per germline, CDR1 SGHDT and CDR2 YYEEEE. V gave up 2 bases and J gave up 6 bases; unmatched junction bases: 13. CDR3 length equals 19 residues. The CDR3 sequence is CASSLYRGAGLAGGNEQFF. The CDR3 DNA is TGTGCCAGCAGCTTATACAGGGGGGCAGGACTAGCGGGAGGCAATGAGCAGTTCTTC.

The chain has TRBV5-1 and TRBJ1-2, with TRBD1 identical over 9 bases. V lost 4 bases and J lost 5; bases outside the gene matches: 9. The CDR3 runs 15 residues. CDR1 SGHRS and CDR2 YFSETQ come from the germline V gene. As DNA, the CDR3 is TGCGCCAGCAGCCCGGGGACAGGGTCTGCTTATGGCTACACCTTC. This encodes CASSPGTGSAYGYTF.